Presented here are 31 T cell receptor beta chains from one specimen sequenced in a study of blood T cell repertoires in COVID-19. TCRdb's table, derived via immunoSEQ multiplex PCR, lists solely in-frame clones and lacks some. The sample records about 260,000 clones, around nine tenths being singletons. The material sequenced was peripheral blood. The receptor set was obtained from a man aged 25-45 years with active or convalescent COVID-19.

This rearrangement joins TRBV9 to TRBJ2-5, with D possibly matching TRBD1 (5 bases). V was trimmed by 1 base and J by 1 base, leaving 14 bases between them. Germline CDR1 and CDR2: SGDLS and YYNGEE. The CDR3 has 16 amino acids. CDR3 sequence reads: CASSVSQGRTQETQYF. In nucleotides, the CDR3 is TGTGCCAGCAGCGTATCCCAGGGCAGGACCCAAGAGACCCAGTACTTC.

The J gene is TRBJ1-6, the V gene TRBV6-5, with D possibly being TRBD1 (5 bases). Trimming pared 6 bases from V and 5 bases from J, leaving 11 bases between. CDR1 is MNHEY, CDR2 SVGAGI, per germline. CDR3 length equals 14 residues. CDR3 in DNA: TGTGCCAGCAGCTCCGGACAAGATAATTCACCCCTCCACTTT. Amino acid sequence: CASSSGQDNSPLHF.

The V gene is TRBV6-6, the J gene TRBJ1-1, with D possibly matching TRBD1 (6 bases). Germline-derived CDR1 and CDR2 are MNHNY and SVGAGI (reference sequence). The length of the CDR3 is 15 residues. Trimming removed 6 bases at V and 3 bases at J, with 17 bases between. CDR3 residues: CASRTTGRGDTEAFF. CDR3 nucleotides: TGTGCCAGCAGAACCACAGGGCGAGGGGACACTGAAGCTTTCTTT.

This clone was found once. The chain recombines TRBV5-6 with TRBJ2-5; tentative D call: TRBD1 (6 bases). This CDR3 has 15 amino acids. Germline CDR1 and CDR2: SGHDT and YYEEEE. V was clipped by 0 bases and J by 7 bases, with 16 bases between them. The DNA of the CDR3 is TGTGCCAGCAGCTTGGGGCGGACAGCCACCTTGACCCAGTACTTC. Protein: CASSLGRTATLTQYF.

The chain has TRBV6-5 and TRBJ2-7; tentative D call: TRBD1 (6 bases). Germline assignment: CDR1 MNHEY and CDR2 SVGAGI. Trimming took off 0 bases at V and 3 bases at J, with 12 bases between the two ends. CDR3 length equals 15 residues. The CDR3 sequence: CASSYSRIGGYEQYF. The CDR3, as DNA: TGTGCCAGCAGTTACTCGAGAATAGGGGGCTACGAGCAGTACTTC.

The genes are TRBV5-5 and TRBJ2-2; 7 nucleotides match TRBD1. Germline lookup yields CDR1 SGHKS and CDR2 YYEKEE (reference sequence). Trimming removed 1 base from V and 6 bases from J; junction bases left unmatched: 3. The CDR3 loop spans 14 amino acids. CDR3 coding DNA: TGTGCCAGCAGCTTGCCCACAGGGGCCGGGGAGCTGTTTTTT. Translation: CASSLPTGAGELFF.

The chain recombines TRBV2 with TRBJ2-7, with 8 nucleotides matching TRBD1. CDR1 is SNHLY and CDR2 is FYNNEI in the germline V gene. This CDR3 comprises 14 residues. CDR3 region: CATRGGRGPYEQYF. CDR3 nucleotide sequence: TGTGCTACCAGAGGGGGCAGGGGGCCTTACGAGCAGTACTTC. Full variable domain (remainder filled in from reference TRBV2 and TRBJ2-7): EPEVTQTPSHQVTQMGQEVILRCVPISNHLYFYWYRQILGQKVEFLVSFYNNEISEKSEIFDDQFSVERPDGSNFTLKIRSTKLEDSAMYFCATRGGRGPYEQYFGPGTRLTVT.

The chain combines TRBV4-1 with TRBJ1-2, with 7 bases fitting TRBD1. Germline CDR1 is MGHRA and CDR2 is YSYEKL. J lost 8 bases, V lost 1 base, and 7 bases had no gene match. There are 14 residues in the CDR3. This CDR3 reads CASSQGTGVSGYTF. The CDR3 DNA sequence: TGCGCCAGCAGCCAAGGAACAGGGGTCTCCGGCTACACCTTC.

This clone was recorded a few times. The genes are TRBV27 and TRBJ2-2, with 13 bases identical to TRBD2. Trimming removed 4 bases from V and 2 bases from J; junction bases left unmatched: 10. This CDR3 comprises 19 residues. Germline V gene sequence: CDR1 MNHEY, CDR2 SMNVEV (reference sequence). In DNA form, the CDR3 reads TGTGCCAGCAGTTCCCCCGGACTAGCGGGGGTATTCAACACCGGGGAGCTGTTTTTT. Amino acids: CASSSPGLAGVFNTGELFF.

The rearrangement links TRBV7-3 to TRBJ2-7, with D possibly TRBD1 on 6 matching bases. This CDR3 is built from 16 residues. Germline V lookup: CDR1 SGHTA, CDR2 FQGTGA. V dropped 8 bases and J dropped 2 bases, with 22 bases sitting between them. The CDR3 DNA is TGTGCCAGCCACCCCCCAGACAGGAGGTCTCCCTACGAGCAGTACTTC. The encoded protein is CASHPPDRRSPYEQYF.

This clone was picked up one time. This chain connects TRBV6-5 to TRBJ1-1; 7 bases fit TRBD1. The CDR3 has 15 residues. Unmatched junction bases numbered 3, after V lost 0 bases and J lost 2 bases. From germline, CDR1 is MNHEY and CDR2 SVGAGI. The DNA of the CDR3 is TGTGCCAGCAGTTACTCCTGGACAGGTAACACTGAAGCTTTCTTT. It yields the protein CASSYSWTGNTEAFF.

The chain is built from TRBV19 and TRBJ1-5; maybe TRBD1 (6 bases). Germline V lookup: CDR1 LNHDA, CDR2 SQIVND (reference sequence). The CDR3 has 13 amino acids. V was trimmed by 3 bases and J by 7 bases, leaving 10 bases between them. CDR3 DNA: TGTGCCAGTAGTATTGGGACAAGGCAGCCCCAGCATTTT. Encoded protein: CASSIGTRQPQHF.

This chain joins TRBV27 and TRBJ2-7; a weak D match, TRBD1 (5 bases). Trimming stripped 6 bases from V and 3 bases from J, with 12 bases between. Germline V gene sequence: CDR1 MNHEY, CDR2 SMNVEV (reference sequence). The CDR3 extends over 13 amino acids. The CDR3 sequence: CASRGVDRYEQYF. The DNA for the CDR3 is TGTGCCAGCAGAGGGGTGGACCGCTACGAGCAGTACTTC.

This clone appeared a single time. The genes are TRBV6-5 and TRBJ2-1; 11 bases agree with TRBD2. CDR3 length: 15 residues. CDR1 and CDR2 from the germline V gene are MNHEY and SVGAGI. With V trimmed by 5 bases and J by 4 bases, 4 bases remained unmatched. In DNA, the CDR3 is TGTGCCAGCAGTCCTAGACTAGCGGGATACAATGAGCAGTTCTTC. Its protein is CASSPRLAGYNEQFF.

V gene TRBV5-4 combines with J gene TRBJ1-2; TRBD1 matches 10 bases. The length of the CDR3 is 15 residues. V shed 4 bases, J shed 8 bases, and the junction held 11 bases outside the gene matches. Looked up from germline, CDR1 is SGHNT and CDR2 is YYREEE (reference sequence). The CDR3 sequence is CASSPRTGGWRGYTF. CDR3 sequence (DNA): TGTGCCAGCAGCCCAAGGACAGGGGGATGGAGAGGCTACACCTTC.

The chain recombines TRBV6-5 with TRBJ1-1; 8 bases are shared with TRBD1. Germline trimming cut 5 bases from V and 3 bases from J; bases unmatched to any gene: 5. The CDR3 extends over 14 amino acids. The germline V gene encodes CDR1 MNHEY and CDR2 SVGAGI. Here the CDR3 reads CASSQGAGDTEAFF. Here the CDR3 DNA reads TGTGCCAGCAGTCAGGGGGCCGGGGACACTGAAGCTTTCTTT.

This clone was detected only a few times. The gene calls are TRBV6-5 and TRBJ1-5; 7 positions match TRBD1. The CDR3 is 16 residues long. J gave up 2 bases and V 4 bases, and 8 bases lay outside the gene matches. Germline CDR1 and CDR2: MNHEY and SVGAGI. CDR3 region: CASSWGTGVRNQPQHF. CDR3 in DNA: TGTGCCAGCAGTTGGGGAACAGGGGTACGCAATCAGCCCCAGCATTTT.

This chain uses TRBV15 with TRBJ1-6, with D hard to call. Looked up from germline, CDR1 is LNHNV and CDR2 is YYDKDF (reference sequence). V lost 5 bases to trimming and J lost 5 bases, with 10 bases between them. This CDR3 has 14 amino acids. CDR3 DNA: TGTGCCACCAGCTCCGGTTATAATAATTCACCCCTCCACTTT. Translation: CATSSGYNNSPLHF. Drawing the rest from reference TRBV15 and TRBJ1-6, the complete variable domain is DAMVIQNPRYQVTQFGKPVTLSCSQTLNHNVMYWYQQKSSQAPKLLFHYYDKDFNNEADTPDNFQSRRPNTSFCFLDIRSPGLGDTAMYLCATSSGYNNSPLHFGNGTRLTVT.

The chain combines TRBV15 with TRBJ2-2; 13 nucleotides match TRBD2. In germline, CDR1 is LNHNV, CDR2 YYDKDF (reference sequence). This CDR3 is built from 19 residues. Trimming at V came to 3 bases and at J to 0 bases, leaving 7 bases not matched to a gene. Written as DNA, the CDR3 is TGTGCCACCAGCAGGGGGCGACTAGCGGGGGGAACGAACACCGGGGAGCTGTTTTTT. Protein product: CATSRGRLAGGTNTGELFF. Together with reference TRBV15 and TRBJ2-2, the CDR3 gives the full variable domain: DAMVIQNPRYQVTQFGKPVTLSCSQTLNHNVMYWYQQKSSQAPKLLFHYYDKDFNNEADTPDNFQSRRPNTSFCFLDIRSPGLGDTAMYLCATSRGRLAGGTNTGELFFGEGSRLTVL.

The chain links TRBV7-9 to TRBJ1-3; TRBD1 matches 12 bases. Germline assignment: CDR1 SEHNR and CDR2 FQNEAQ (reference sequence). This CDR3 has 14 residues. J gave up 8 bases and V 6 bases, and 5 bases lay outside the gene matches. The CDR3: CASRKGQGAHTIYF. The CDR3 DNA follows: TGTGCCAGCAGGAAGGGACAGGGGGCTCACACCATATATTTT.

The chain uses TRBV7-9 and TRBJ2-5, with 8 bases that match TRBD2. CDR1 is SEHNR and CDR2 is FQNEAQ in the germline V gene (reference sequence). J was trimmed by 1 base and V by 3 bases; bases with no gene match: 1. This CDR3 has 14 amino acids. CDR3 sequence reads: CASSFRGGQETQYF. The CDR3 DNA is TGTGCCAGCAGCTTTCGGGGGGGCCAAGAGACCCAGTACTTC.

The chain recombines TRBV29-1 with TRBJ1-1; no clear D gene. CDR3 length: 9 amino acids. The germline CDR1 and CDR2 sequences are SQVTM and ANQGSEA. Trimming cost V 3 bases and J 8 bases, with 4 bases left between them. The CDR3 sequence: CSVDAEAFF. The DNA for the CDR3 is TGCAGCGTTGACGCGGAAGCTTTCTTT.

CDR3 nucleotide sequence: TGTGCCAGCAGCCCCCGCCGGGGAGCGGGGGGGGATACGCAGTATTTT. This sequence encodes CASSPRRGAGGDTQYF. The chain has TRBV7-2 and TRBJ2-3; TRBD2 matches at 10 bases. The CDR3 has 16 residues. V lost 5 bases, J lost 6 bases, and 11 bases stayed unmatched. Germline V CDR1 and CDR2: SGHTA, FQGNSA. The entire variable domain, with the rest obtained from reference TRBV7-2 and TRBJ2-3, is as follows: GAGVSQSPSNKVTEKGKDVELRCDPISGHTALYWYRQSLGQGLEFLIYFQGNSAPDKSGLPSDRFSAERTGGSVSTLTIQRTQQEDSAVYLCASSPRRGAGGDTQYFGPGTRLTVL.

This chain uses TRBV19 with TRBJ2-3; 11 bases are a match to TRBD1. The J segment lost 4 bases and the V segment lost 7 bases, leaving 1 base of the junction unmatched. The CDR3 spans 13 residues. Germline-derived CDR1 and CDR2 are LNHDA and SQIVND (reference sequence). The CDR3 loop reads CASKGQGADTQYF. Here the CDR3 DNA reads TGTGCCAGTAAGGGACAGGGGGCAGATACGCAGTATTTT.

The rearrangement links TRBV7-8 to TRBJ2-1; D is ambiguous. Germline V gene data show CDR1 as SGHVS and CDR2 as FQNEAQ. The V gene lost 0 bases and the J gene lost 8 bases, with 8 bases spanning the gap. The length of the CDR3 is 13 residues. The CDR3 loop reads CASSLALVDEQFF. The CDR3 DNA sequence: TGTGCCAGCAGCTTAGCCCTAGTCGATGAGCAGTTCTTC.

The J gene is TRBJ1-1, the V gene TRBV18, with D unresolved. Trimming pared 1 base from V and 2 bases from J, leaving 8 bases between. CDR3 length equals 14 residues. Germline values: CDR1 KGHSH, CDR2 LQKENI. This CDR3 reads CASSPQPSNTEAFF. The CDR3 DNA reads TGTGCCAGCTCACCACAGCCTTCTAACACTGAAGCTTTCTTT.

The chain carries TRBV7-9 and TRBJ2-1, with D maybe TRBD2 (6 bases). Germline CDR1 reads SEHNR; CDR2 reads FQNEAQ (reference sequence). The CDR3 runs 15 residues. Trimming pared 8 bases from V and 0 bases from J, leaving 14 bases between. The CDR3 reads CASQTGESSYNEQFF. The CDR3 nucleotides read TGTGCCAGCCAGACGGGGGAGAGCTCCTACAATGAGCAGTTCTTC.

The V gene is TRBV5-4, the J gene TRBJ1-1; no clear D gene. Germline values: CDR1 SGHNT, CDR2 YYREEE (reference sequence). The CDR3 length is 12 residues. Trimming left V 5 bases short and J 0 bases short, with 5 bases between. CDR3: CASRTVNTEAFF. CDR3 DNA: TGTGCCAGCAGAACTGTGAACACTGAAGCTTTCTTT.

V and J are TRBV6-2 or TRBV6-3 and TRBJ2-3; 13 bases are a match to TRBD2. V dropped 6 bases and J dropped 6; count of bases not matched to a gene: 9. The CDR3 runs to 16 residues. The germline V gene encodes CDR1 MNHEY and CDR2 SVGEGT. CDR3 residues: CASSSLLAGGPDTQYF. CDR3 sequence (DNA): TGTGCCAGCAGCAGCCTACTAGCGGGGGGGCCCGATACGCAGTATTTT.

V is TRBV2 and J is TRBJ1-6; 9 bases agree with TRBD1. The CDR3 totals 15 residues. Trimming removed 6 bases from V and 8 bases from J; junction bases left unmatched: 8. Germline V gives CDR1 SNHLY, CDR2 FYNNEI. The CDR3 bases are TGTGCCAGCAGAGCCGGGACAGGGTCGTATTCACCCCTCCACTTT. It codes for CASRAGTGSYSPLHF.

The rearrangement joins TRBV5-4 to TRBJ1-2, with D hard to call. Germline CDR1 and CDR2: SGHNT and YYREEE (reference sequence). V gave up 4 bases and J gave up 3 bases, with 13 bases separating them. This CDR3 has 14 amino acids. The CDR3 nucleotides are TGTGCCAGCAGCCCCGGAGGCGAACACTATGGCTACACCTTC. Protein sequence: CASSPGGEHYGYTF.